Presented here are 7 T cell receptor beta chains from one specimen sequenced in a study of T cell repertoires in cytomegalovirus infection. These receptors have no identified antigens. Using its own MiXCR run on the reads, TCRdb lists one record per CDR3 protein. The data show roughly 340,000 distinct CDR3 sequences, almost 30% seen once. Sequences were derived from cultured PBMCs, sampled from culture after CMV antigen stimulation. The receptors stem from a human donor in good health (CMV status not recorded). Some clones in this sample may be carry-over from other donors' samples.

V usage is TRBV20-1 and J usage is TRBJ2-1, with 8 positions matching TRBD2. With V trimmed by 3 bases and J by 10 bases, 8 bases remained unmatched. This CDR3 spans 13 amino acids. Looked up from germline, CDR1 is DFQATT and CDR2 is SNEGSKA (reference sequence). CDR3 bases: TGCAGTGCTAGTCGTCGGGAGGGCCGAGAGCAGTTCTTC. This sequence encodes CSASRREGREQFF.

This clonotype showed up just a few times. This rearrangement joins TRBV19 to TRBJ1-5; unclear D gene. V shed 9 bases and J shed 1 base, with 10 bases lying between them. The CDR3 is 13 amino acids. Germline values: CDR1 LNHDA, CDR2 SQIVND (reference sequence). The CDR3 DNA sequence: TGTGCCAGCGCCAGACGGAGCAATCAGCCCCAGCATTTT. Translated: CASARRSNQPQHF.

The CDR3 DNA is TGTGCCACCAGCAGAGATACGACTAGCGGTGCGCAGTATTTT. The encoded protein is CATSRDTTSGAQYF. This sequence joins TRBV15 and TRBJ2-3, with 9 bases that match TRBD2. This CDR3 comprises 14 residues. Unmatched junction bases numbered 5, after V lost 0 bases and J lost 10 bases. Germline V CDR1 and CDR2: LNHNV, YYDKDF (reference sequence).

This clonotype was found a few times. The CDR3 nucleotides read TGTGCCAGCAGTGCTGGACCAAGGGAGACCCAGTACTTC. As protein: CASSAGPRETQYF. The gene calls are TRBV28 and TRBJ2-5; no firm D call. The germline V gene encodes CDR1 MDHEN and CDR2 SYDVKM. The CDR3 loop spans 13 amino acids. Between the trimmed V and J ends, which lost 5 bases and 5 bases, there was a span of 12 bases.

This sequence joins TRBV11-3 and TRBJ1-2; D not certain. Looked up from germline, CDR1 is SGHNT and CDR2 is YENEEA. Trimming removed 11 bases from V and 3 bases from J, with 16 bases in between. The CDR3 is 13 residues long. CDR3 sequence: CACPWELYYGYTF. The CDR3 DNA is TGTGCCTGCCCCTGGGAATTGTACTATGGCTACACCTTC. Based on the CDR3 plus reference TRBV11-3 and TRBJ1-2, the full variable domain is EAGVVQSPRYKIIEKKQPVAFWCNPISGHNTLYWYLQNLGQGPELLIRYENEEAVDDSQLPKDRFSAERLKGVDSTLKIQPAELGDSAVYLCACPWELYYGYTFGSGTRLTVV.

In its sample, this clonotype was seen a few times. The CDR3 protein is CASARVLNQPQHF. The CDR3 DNA sequence: TGTGCTAGTGCCCGGGTTCTCAATCAGCCCCAGCATTTT. This chain links TRBV12-5 with TRBJ1-5, with unresolved D. V was shortened by 7 bases and J by 3 bases, with 10 bases between the two germline ends. Germline-derived CDR1 and CDR2 are LGHNT and FRNRAP. This CDR3 has 13 residues.

This clonotype came up once. The chain uses TRBV24-1 and TRBJ2-3, with a possible D match to TRBD1 (5 bases). Germline V gene lookup returns CDR1 KGHDR and CDR2 SFDVKD. CDR3 length: 16 amino acids. V shed 3 bases and J shed 2 bases, with 14 bases lying between them. DNA for the CDR3: TGTGCCACCAGTGATAGCAGGGATGGGGCCACAGATACGCAGTATTTT. Encoded protein: CATSDSRDGATDTQYF.